This T cell receptor beta chain was sequenced during a study of blood T cell repertoires in COVID-19. The CDR3 consists of 14 residues. Trimming took off 1 base at V and 1 base at J, with 7 bases between the two ends. Germline V gene sequence: CDR1 SGHRS, CDR2 YFSETQ. Repertoires were generated with immunoSEQ multiplex PCR, while TCRdb's copy carries only in-frame clones and drops some. The repertoire holds 190,000 or so clones, with approximately 87% as singletons. Sequencing was carried out using peripheral blood. The chain links TRBV5-1 to TRBJ2-3; D gene uncertain. This clonotype was obtained from a woman aged 70 to 79 with acute or convalescent COVID-19. CDR3 in amino acids: CASSLLRRTDTQYF. DNA of the CDR3: TGCGCCAGCAGCTTGTTGCGTCGCACAGATACGCAGTATTTT.